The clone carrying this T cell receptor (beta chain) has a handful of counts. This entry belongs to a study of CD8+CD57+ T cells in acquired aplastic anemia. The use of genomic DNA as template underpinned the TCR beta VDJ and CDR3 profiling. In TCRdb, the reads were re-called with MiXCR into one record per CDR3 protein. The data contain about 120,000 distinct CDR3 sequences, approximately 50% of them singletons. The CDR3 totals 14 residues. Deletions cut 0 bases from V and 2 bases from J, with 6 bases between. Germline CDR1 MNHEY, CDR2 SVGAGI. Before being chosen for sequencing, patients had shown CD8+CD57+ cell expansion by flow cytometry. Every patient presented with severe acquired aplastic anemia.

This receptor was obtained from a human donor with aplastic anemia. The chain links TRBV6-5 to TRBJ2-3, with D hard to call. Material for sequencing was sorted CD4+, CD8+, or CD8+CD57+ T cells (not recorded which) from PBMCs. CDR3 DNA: TGTGCCAGCAGTTACTCGGGTTTCACAGATACGCAGTATTTT. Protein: CASSYSGFTDTQYF.